The entry that follows covers one T cell receptor beta chain sequence. Its antigen remains unknown. None of the patients had undergone any treatment ahead of thyroid surgery. Authors' methods: The study took CDR3 differences across clinicopathological groups and made a distant-metastasis classifier for papillary thyroid cancer from them. TCRdb reprocessed the PCR reads via MiXCR. The V and J calls and clone size are TCRdb's, not the authors'. In the table there are tens of thousands of clones, more than 13% of which are singletons. This sample was included in a study of metastatic and nonmetastatic thyroid tumors. General study results and limits: Patients with malignant thyroid tumors reportedly had significantly higher TCR beta diversity than those with benign nodules, in blood and tumor.

Germline V lookup: CDR1 KGHDR, CDR2 SFDVKD. This CDR3 comprises 15 residues. J gave up 8 bases and V 2 bases, and 9 bases lay outside the gene matches. J is TRBJ2-5 and V is TRBV24-1; 8 bases map to TRBD2. This TCR derives from a female donor with papillary thyroid cancer or a benign thyroid nodule (not recorded which). Some clones in this sample may be carry-over from other donors' samples. Sequencing was carried out using blood. The CDR3 loop reads CATSDSAGARDTQYF. The CDR3 nucleotides are TGTGCCACCAGTGATTCAGCGGGGGCCAGGGATACCCAGTACTTC.